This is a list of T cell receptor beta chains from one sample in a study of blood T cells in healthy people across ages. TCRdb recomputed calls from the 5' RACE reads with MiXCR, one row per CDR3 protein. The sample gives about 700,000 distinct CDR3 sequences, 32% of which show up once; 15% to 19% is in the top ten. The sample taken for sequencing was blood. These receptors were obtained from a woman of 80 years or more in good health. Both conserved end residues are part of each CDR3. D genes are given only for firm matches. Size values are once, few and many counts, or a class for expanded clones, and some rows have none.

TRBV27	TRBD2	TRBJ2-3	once	TGTGCCAGCAGTTTGGTTCGACTAGCGGGAGGGCCCACAGATACGCAGTATTTT	CASSLVRLAGGPTDTQYF
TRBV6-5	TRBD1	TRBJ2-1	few	TGTGCCAGCAGTCGGACAGGGGATGAGCAGTTCTTC	CASSRTGDEQFF
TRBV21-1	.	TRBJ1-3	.	TGTGCCAGCAGCAAATGGAACGATATGCCTTCTGGAAACACCATATATTTT	CASSKWNDMPSGNTIYF
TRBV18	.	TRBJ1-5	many	TGTGCCAGCTCACCACCTCATAGCAATCAGCCCCAGCATTTT	CASSPPHSNQPQHF
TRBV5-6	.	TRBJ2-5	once	TGTGCCAGCAGACTGAATGGGCCGCAGGAGACCCAGTACTTC	CASRLNGPQETQYF
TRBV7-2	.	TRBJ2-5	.	TGTGCCAGCAGCTTATTTAATGGCGGGGAGACCCAGTACTTC	CASSLFNGGETQYF
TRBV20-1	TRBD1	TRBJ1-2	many	TGCAGTGCTAGAGAGGGGGCAGGGGGCGATGGCTACACCTTC	CSAREGAGGDGYTF
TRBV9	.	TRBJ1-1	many	TGTGCCAGCAGCGTGGCAGACAGGAGGACTGAAGCTTTCTTT	CASSVADRRTEAFF
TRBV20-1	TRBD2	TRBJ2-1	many	TGCAGTGCTAGAAACGGGGGGGCCGGGGAGCAGTTCTTC	CSARNGGAGEQFF
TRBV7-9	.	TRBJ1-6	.	TGTGCCAGCAGCTGGGACGGGGGCAGGACCCCCCACTTT	CASSWDGGRTPHF
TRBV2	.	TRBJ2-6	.	TGTGCCAGCAGTGTGATCTCTGGGGCCAACGTCCCGACTTTC	CASSVISGANVPTF
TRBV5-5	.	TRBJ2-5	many	TGTGCCAGCAGCTCCCGGACTAAACAAGAGACCCAGTACTTC	CASSSRTKQETQYF
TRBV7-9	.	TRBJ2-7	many	TGTGCCAGCAGCTTTGAAATTGGCGAGCAGTACTTC	CASSFEIGEQYF
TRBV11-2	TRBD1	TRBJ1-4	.	TGTGCCAGCAGCCCAGGGACAGGATACAGTGAAAAACTGTTTTTT	CASSPGTGYSEKLFF
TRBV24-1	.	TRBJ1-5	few	TGTGCCACCAGTGACCCAGGGGGCAATCAGCCCCAGCATTTT	CATSDPGGNQPQHF
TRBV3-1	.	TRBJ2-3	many	TGTGCCAGCAGCCAAGATCGGCGGGGGCGCACAGATACGCAGTATTTT	CASSQDRRGRTDTQYF
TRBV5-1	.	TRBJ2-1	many	TGCGCCAGCACCAAAGCAGCAGGGCTCAATGAGCAGTTCTTC	CASTKAAGLNEQFF
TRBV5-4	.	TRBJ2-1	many	TGTGCCAGCAGCTTCAAAAGCTCCTACAATGAGCAGTTCTTC	CASSFKSSYNEQFF
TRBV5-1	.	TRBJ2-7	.	TGCGCCAGCAGCTTGGCTTCAGAGTCCTACGAGCAGTACTTC	CASSLASESYEQYF
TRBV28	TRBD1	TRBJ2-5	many	TGTGCCAGCAGTTTTCTAAGGATGGGACAGAAGTACTTC	CASSFLRMGQKYF